This is a list of T cell receptor beta chains from one sample in a study of T cell repertoires in cytomegalovirus infection. Their antigens remain unidentified. Each CDR3 protein is one row after TCRdb ran MiXCR on the reads. This repertoire shows approximately 270,000 distinct CDR3 sequences, 22% found once; its top ten account for approximately 19%. This sample comprised cultured PBMCs, obtained from culture after CMV antigen stimulation. All receptors come from a human donor in good health (CMV status not recorded). Some clones in this sample may be carry-over from other donors' samples. The CDR3 runs from the conserved cysteine through the conserved F or W. The order of the fields is J gene, V gene, clone size, D gene, CDR3 protein, CDR3 DNA. A D gene is named only where the DNA matches it firmly. Expanded clones are given a class, and other clones once, few, many or no size at all.

TRBJ1-1 TRBV20-1 few TRBD1 CSARATNAGTANTEAFF TGCAGTGCTAGAGCCACTAACGCCGGGACAGCCAACACTGAAGCTTTCTTT
TRBJ1-2 TRBV29-1 many - CSVGISAGFSAGYTF TGCAGCGTTGGAATAAGCGCAGGTTTTTCGGCCGGCTACACCTTC
TRBJ1-1 TRBV6-2/TRBV6-3 - TRBD1 CASSSYPGQGPNTEAFF TGTGCCAGCAGTTCCTACCCGGGACAGGGACCGAACACTGAAGCTTTCTTT
TRBJ2-5 TRBV20-1 - TRBD2 CSAGRNLAEETQYF TGCAGTGCCGGACGAAACCTAGCGGAAGAGACCCAGTACTTC
TRBJ2-1 TRBV7-2 many - CASSSPFGTSSYNEQFF TGTGCCAGCAGCTCTCCCTTCGGGACAAGCTCCTACAATGAGCAGTTCTTC
TRBJ2-5 TRBV27 - - CASRTDSKETQYF TGTGCCAGCAGGACGGACAGTAAAGAGACCCAGTACTTC
TRBJ1-1 TRBV7-2 many TRBD1 CASSPRQGYPTEAFF TGTGCCAGCAGCCCCCGACAGGGCTACCCCACTGAAGCTTTCTTT
TRBJ2-5 TRBV7-6 - - CASSQSPGAVQETQYF TGTGCCAGCAGCCAGTCTCCCGGGGCGGTACAAGAGACCCAGTACTTC
TRBJ2-1 TRBV6-5 - - CAIRGGTGEQFF TGTGCCATCAGGGGTGGGACTGGTGAGCAGTTCTTC
TRBJ2-1 TRBV20-1 few TRBD2 CSASGGSGSSYNEQFF TGCAGTGCTAGTGGTGGGAGCGGGAGTTCTTACAATGAGCAGTTCTTC
TRBJ2-7 TRBV6-1 few - CASSLARTYEQYF TGTGCCAGCAGTTTAGCGCGTACCTACGAGCAGTACTTC
TRBJ2-3 TRBV6-1 many - CASSPGRGVDTQYF TGTGCCAGCAGTCCGGGACGGGGTGTCGATACGCAGTATTTT
TRBJ1-1 TRBV20-1 - - CSARPGLGTEAFF TGCAGTGCTAGACCCGGACTTGGCACTGAAGCTTTCTTT
TRBJ1-1 TRBV7-8 few - CASSLRGAGTEAFF TGTGCCAGCAGCTTACGAGGGGCGGGAACTGAAGCTTTCTTT
TRBJ1-1 TRBV7-2 few - CASSLALTQGEAFF TGTGCCAGCAGCTTAGCGTTGACCCAGGGCGAAGCTTTCTTT
TRBJ1-2 TRBV6-2/TRBV6-3 few - CASSRPEDYGYTF TGTGCCAGCAGCCGGCCAGAGGACTATGGCTACACCTTC
TRBJ2-3 TRBV11-3 few - CASSLDGGSGTDTQYF TGTGCCAGCAGCTTAGATGGGGGTAGCGGCACAGATACGCAGTATTTT
TRBJ2-1 TRBV7-2 many - CASSQQNYNEQFF TGTGCCAGCAGCCAACAGAACTACAATGAGCAGTTCTTC
TRBJ2-2 TRBV27 - TRBD2 CASKKTSGGTGELFF TGTGCCAGCAAAAAGACTAGCGGCGGCACCGGGGAGCTGTTTTTT
TRBJ2-1 TRBV20-1 - - CSARVGPYNEQFF TGCAGTGCTAGAGTCGGGCCGTACAATGAGCAGTTCTTC
TRBJ1-3 TRBV6-5 - TRBD1 CASSLGQRSSGNTIYF TGTGCCAGCAGTTTGGGACAGCGGAGCTCTGGAAACACCATATATTTT
TRBJ2-5 TRBV20-1 - TRBD2 CSATSGRTIQETQYF TGCAGTGCTACTAGCGGGAGGACGATTCAAGAGACCCAGTACTTC
TRBJ2-4 TRBV7-2 few TRBD2 CASSPTSGKNIQYF TGTGCCAGCAGTCCAACTAGCGGCAAAAACATTCAGTACTTC
TRBJ1-4 TRBV11-1 few - CASSSGEKLFF TGTGCCAGCAGCTCCGGTGAAAAACTGTTTTTT
TRBJ2-3 TRBV6-1 few TRBD1 CASSTQGAGTLSTDTQYF TGTGCCAGCAGTACGCAGGGGGCGGGGACCCTATCCACAGATACGCAGTATTTT
TRBJ1-1 TRBV5-6 many - CASSRGSSQGNTEAFF TGTGCCAGCAGTCGGGGGTCGTCGCAGGGAAACACTGAAGCTTTCTTT
TRBJ2-1 TRBV12-3/TRBV12-4 - - CASRGPREQFF TGTGCCAGCAGGGGTCCCCGTGAGCAGTTCTTC
TRBJ1-2 TRBV15 - - CATSRSLGGSYGYTF TGTGCCACCAGCAGATCCCTGGGGGGCAGCTATGGCTACACCTTC
TRBJ2-1 TRBV29-1 few TRBD2 CSVEEKTSGSYNEQFF TGCAGCGTTGAAGAAAAGACTAGCGGGTCCTACAATGAGCAGTTCTTC
TRBJ2-1 TRBV19 - TRBD2 CASSKGTSGRAGYNEQFF TGTGCCAGTAGTAAGGGGACTAGCGGGAGGGCCGGGTACAATGAGCAGTTCTTC
TRBJ1-6 TRBV19 few - CASSGRPNSPLHF TGTGCCAGTTCAGGGAGACCGAATTCACCCCTCCACTTT
TRBJ2-1 TRBV30 few - CAWSSSGPFEQFF TGTGCCTGGAGCTCGTCCGGACCTTTTGAGCAGTTCTTC
TRBJ1-2 TRBV12-3/TRBV12-4 many - CASSNRAYYGYTF TGTGCCAGCAGTAACCGGGCCTACTATGGCTACACCTTC
TRBJ2-1 TRBV28 - TRBD2 CASSPPTSGRALDEQFF TGTGCCAGCAGTCCCCCGACTAGCGGGAGGGCCTTGGATGAGCAGTTCTTC
TRBJ1-2 TRBV30 - - CAWSVRGGSGYTF TGTGCCTGGAGTGTACGAGGGGGATCGGGCTACACCTTC
TRBJ2-3 TRBV20-1 once - CSARDEGRPTDTQYF TGCAGTGCTAGAGATGAGGGGAGACCCACAGATACGCAGTATTTT
TRBJ2-3 TRBV7-2 many TRBD2 CASSLRGLAGHTDTQYF TGTGCCAGCAGCTTGAGAGGGCTAGCGGGCCACACAGATACGCAGTATTTT
TRBJ2-1 TRBV10-3 few TRBD2 CAISDARGDNEQFF TGTGCCATCAGTGATGCCCGGGGGGACAATGAGCAGTTCTTC
TRBJ1-1 TRBV19 few TRBD1 CASDGTGLNTEAFF TGTGCCAGCGACGGGACAGGGTTGAACACTGAAGCTTTCTTT
TRBJ1-1 TRBV7-8 - - CASIPIWGVNTEAFF TGTGCCAGCATCCCCATTTGGGGGGTAAACACTGAAGCTTTCTTT
TRBJ1-2 TRBV20-1 - TRBD1 CSAREQGLYGYTF TGCAGTGCTAGAGAACAGGGGTTGTATGGCTACACCTTC
TRBJ2-1 TRBV7-2 many TRBD2 CASSLGGSGEGYNEQFF TGTGCCAGCAGCTTAGGAGGGTCGGGGGAGGGCTACAATGAGCAGTTCTTC
TRBJ2-3 TRBV15 few - CATSRDRDTQYF TGTGCCACCAGCAGAGATCGAGATACGCAGTATTTT
TRBJ2-2 TRBV7-9 - TRBD2 CASSPSGTHTGELFF TGTGCCAGCAGCCCCAGCGGGACCCACACCGGGGAGCTGTTTTTT
TRBJ2-1 TRBV11-2 - TRBD2 CASSGGGTSGTQYNEQFF TGTGCCAGCAGCGGAGGGGGGACTAGCGGAACTCAATACAATGAGCAGTTCTTC
TRBJ2-1 TRBV28 - TRBD2 CASSLTGGPHEQFF TGTGCCAGCAGTTTAACGGGAGGGCCTCATGAGCAGTTCTTC
TRBJ1-1 TRBV11-2 few - CASSLEPRTEAFF TGTGCCAGCAGCTTAGAACCGCGCACTGAAGCTTTCTTT
TRBJ2-7 TRBV7-2 few TRBD1 CASSLVSGTGYEQYF TGTGCCAGCAGCTTAGTGTCGGGGACAGGCTACGAGCAGTACTTC
TRBJ2-1 TRBV27 few - CASSPPSIRYNEQFF TGTGCCAGCAGTCCCCCAAGCATTCGATACAATGAGCAGTTCTTC
TRBJ1-5 TRBV28 - - CASSLGAAPDQPQHF TGTGCCAGCAGTTTAGGGGCCGCTCCGGATCAGCCCCAGCATTTT
TRBJ1-1 TRBV19 few - CASRKGVDTEAFF TGTGCCAGTCGGAAGGGCGTCGACACTGAAGCTTTCTTT
TRBJ2-1 TRBV6-1 - TRBD2 CASSEGLAENEQFF TGTGCCAGCAGTGAAGGGCTAGCGGAAAATGAGCAGTTCTTC
TRBJ1-1 TRBV4-1 - - CASSPGTGPEAFF TGCGCCAGCAGCCCCGGGACCGGGCCAGAAGCTTTCTTT